This TCR beta chain is drawn from a study of blood T cell repertoires in COVID-19. Whole-study context: In each case, the material was cDNA or gDNA derived from T cells, B-cell-depleted T cells, or PBMCs.

CDR3 length equals 15 residues. Germline assignment: CDR1 SEHNR and CDR2 FQNEAQ (reference sequence). Sequencing was performed with immunoSEQ multiplex PCR; in TCRdb, only in-frame clones are kept and a portion is missing. The top ten hold around 7.7% of the sample, which has about 120,000 clones, about nine tenths seen once. Points on this clone: Mismatch with germline at one junction end may stem from a read error.

V is TRBV7-9 and J is TRBJ1-4; D not certain. Sequencing used peripheral blood. This clonotype was obtained from a human donor in a cohort sampled during active COVID-19. The CDR3 region is CASSLAAARNGKLFF. The CDR3 DNA is TGTGCCAGCAGCTTAGCGGCGGCGAGGAATGGAAAACTGTTTTTT.